This T cell receptor beta chain was recovered during a study of cytomegalovirus exposure and HLA in healthy donors. Primers: 60 Vbeta forward and 13 Jbeta reverse. TCRdb's table, derived via immunoSEQ multiplex PCR, lists solely in-frame clones and lacks some. This sample has about 150,000 clones, with roughly 78% found just once. Study findings and constraints: In terms of immune exposure information, only CMV serostatus was available. Likely technical artifact: a cluster of highly shared sequence variants. The study flagged some 170 TCR beta chains as cytomegalovirus-associated.

Note on this clone: As yet, its antigen is unknown.

Trimming cost V 4 bases and J 9 bases, with 14 bases left between them. Germline V gives CDR1 SGHDT, CDR2 YYEEEE. CDR3 length: 13 residues. Material for sequencing was PBMCs. The V call is TRBV5-6, the J call TRBJ2-1, with D perhaps TRBD1 (6 bases). This TCR was sampled from a man between 35 and 55 years old in good health and CMV-seropositive. CDR3 loop: CASSPTARGEQFF. In DNA form, the CDR3 reads TGTGCCAGCAGCCCGACAGCCAGGGGTGAGCAGTTCTTC.